This T cell receptor (beta chain) was observed in a study of blood T cell repertoires in COVID-19. Assay used: immunoSEQ multiplex PCR; TCRdb lists only in-frame clones, some missing. The sample shows around 130,000 clones, 75% to 90% of them seen only once. The V end lost 3 bases, the J end lost 6 bases, and 15 bases lay between the germline ends. CDR3 length equals 15 residues. Looked up from germline, CDR1 is SNHLY and CDR2 is FYNNEI. This sequence originates from a man in his sixties with active or convalescent COVID-19. The chain uses TRBV2 and TRBJ1-5, with D uncertain. What was sequenced was peripheral blood. CDR3 region: CASSDQGRLSQPQHF. In DNA, the CDR3 is TGTGCCAGCAGTGATCAAGGCAGGTTAAGTCAGCCCCAGCATTTT.